The sequence of this T cell receptor beta chain was determined in a study of shared clonotypes between healthy human individuals. Study results and limitations: Naive subsets generally exceeded memory subsets in estimated richness. Apart from blood, nothing was sampled; tissue repertoires likely differ. Non-shared clonotypes had lower generation probabilities than clonotypes shared by all four sorted-subset donors.

This CDR3 comprises 16 residues. V shed 6 bases and J 2 bases; nucleotides not matched to a gene: 8. Germline V CDR1 and CDR2: MNHEY, SMNVEV (reference sequence). Assay used: immunoSEQ multiplex PCR; TCRdb lists only in-frame clones, some missing. The sample has approximately 720,000 clones; about two thirds are singletons. Splitting of CD4+ cells produced CD45RA+ naive and CD45RA-negative memory subsets. A word on this clone: Its cognate antigen is unknown.

This receptor was identified in a woman under 40 in good health. The specimen sequenced was memory CD4+ T cells sorted from blood. Documented subset: CD45RA-negative fraction. V gene TRBV27 combines with J gene TRBJ2-3; 10 bases are a match to TRBD2. The CDR3 sequence: CASSSWTSGITDTQYF. The CDR3 DNA reads as TGTGCCAGCAGCTCCTGGACTAGCGGAATCACAGATACGCAGTATTTT.